These 7 T cell receptor beta chains came from one sample sequenced in a study of brain T cells in children with intractable seizures. The method was immunoSEQ multiplex PCR; TCRdb's version includes in-frame clones alone and lacks a portion of them. This sample has roughly 80,000 clones, with roughly 91% found just once. The specimen comprised peripheral blood, sampled at surgery. The receptors come from a boy younger than two with tuberous sclerosis and intractable seizures.

J is TRBJ2-2 and V is TRBV30; D may be TRBD2 (5 bases). This CDR3 has 16 amino acids. V lost 3 bases and J lost 5, with 19 bases in between. In germline, CDR1 is GTSNPN, CDR2 SVGIG (reference sequence). CDR3 DNA sequence: TGTGCCTGGAGAGGTTCGCGGGCGCCGAGGACCGGGGAGCTGTTTTTT. Translated: CAWRGSRAPRTGELFF.

The rearrangement links TRBV5-6 to TRBJ2-1; 11 nucleotides match TRBD1. This CDR3 comprises 14 residues. Germline assignment: CDR1 SGHDT and CDR2 YYEEEE. V shed 4 bases, J shed 7 bases, and the junction held 4 bases outside the gene matches. CDR3 DNA: TGTGCCAGCAGCCTCGGGACAGGGGGAAATGAGCAGTTCTTC. This codes for CASSLGTGGNEQFF. Variable domain in full (rest from reference TRBV5-6 and TRBJ2-1): DAGVTQSPTHLIKTRGQQVTLRCSPKSGHDTVSWYQQALGQGPQFIFQYYEEEERQRGNFPDRFSGHQFPNYSSELNVNALLLGDSALYLCASSLGTGGNEQFFGPGTRLTVL.

V usage is TRBV15 and J usage is TRBJ1-1; D is perhaps TRBD1 (6 bases). Germline V gene data show CDR1 as LNHNV and CDR2 as YYDKDF (reference sequence). V dropped 3 bases and J dropped 4 bases, with 15 bases sitting between them. The CDR3 is 15 amino acids. The CDR3 sequence: CATSREGGMGTEAFF. The CDR3 region has the DNA TGTGCCACCAGCAGGGAGGGGGGAATGGGCACTGAAGCTTTCTTT.

The rearrangement links TRBV5-6 to TRBJ1-1, with D unclear. CDR1 is SGHDT, CDR2 YYEEEE, per germline. V lost 1 base and J lost 3, with 1 base in between. This CDR3 contains 11 residues. This CDR3 is CASSLYTEAFF. The CDR3 DNA reads as TGTGCCAGCAGCTTGTACACTGAAGCTTTCTTT.

The chain combines TRBV5-1 with TRBJ2-1, with TRBD2 identical over 8 bases. With V trimmed by 1 base and J by 5 bases, 2 bases remained unmatched. This CDR3 has 14 residues. Germline values: CDR1 SGHRS, CDR2 YFSETQ. The CDR3 DNA reads TGCGCCAGCAGCTTGCGGGGGGGCCACAATGAGCAGTTCTTC. Protein product: CASSLRGGHNEQFF.

The chain recombines TRBV5-4 with TRBJ1-5; possibly TRBD1 for D (5 bases). The germline V gene has CDR1 SGHNT and CDR2 YYREEE (reference sequence). The V and J ends lost 10 bases and 2 bases respectively, with 16 bases between them. This CDR3 has 14 amino acids. The CDR3 loop is CAYKNRGGNQPQHF. DNA of the CDR3: TGTGCCTATAAGAACCGGGGGGGCAATCAGCCCCAGCATTTT.

The rearrangement links TRBV28 to TRBJ1-2; D is undetermined. The CDR3 contains 14 residues. CDR1 MDHEN and CDR2 SYDVKM come from the germline V gene. V was cut by 6 bases and J by 6 bases, with 17 bases left in between. CDR3 DNA sequence: TGTGCCAGCAGCTACGCGTCGTCGGGTAATGGCTACACCTTC. Amino acids: CASSYASSGNGYTF.